This TCR beta chain was retrieved from a study of response to subunit inactivated influenza vaccine. Regarding this clonotype: Its antigen is still unknown.

General study points: The authors offered the suggestion that each seasonal influenza vaccination recruits few new T cells.

The V and J ends lost 2 bases and 8 bases respectively, with 21 bases between them. CDR1 and CDR2 (germline): SGHTA, FQGNSA. The CDR3 is 17 amino acids. TCRdb fed the RT-PCR reads into MiXCR, producing one record per CDR3 protein. The sample contains about 800,000 distinct CDR3 sequences, less than 25% of which appear only once. This chain uses TRBV7-2 with TRBJ2-2, with D possibly matching TRBD2 (5 bases). The sequenced sample was PBMCs from blood, obtained 5 days after vaccination. The source of this sequence is a man aged 45-65 years who received an inactivated influenza vaccine. The CDR3 nucleotides read TGTGCCAGCAGCTTAATCGTCCTGAGTCCGGGATCGGGGGAGCTGTTTTTT. Translating it yields CASSLIVLSPGSGELFF.